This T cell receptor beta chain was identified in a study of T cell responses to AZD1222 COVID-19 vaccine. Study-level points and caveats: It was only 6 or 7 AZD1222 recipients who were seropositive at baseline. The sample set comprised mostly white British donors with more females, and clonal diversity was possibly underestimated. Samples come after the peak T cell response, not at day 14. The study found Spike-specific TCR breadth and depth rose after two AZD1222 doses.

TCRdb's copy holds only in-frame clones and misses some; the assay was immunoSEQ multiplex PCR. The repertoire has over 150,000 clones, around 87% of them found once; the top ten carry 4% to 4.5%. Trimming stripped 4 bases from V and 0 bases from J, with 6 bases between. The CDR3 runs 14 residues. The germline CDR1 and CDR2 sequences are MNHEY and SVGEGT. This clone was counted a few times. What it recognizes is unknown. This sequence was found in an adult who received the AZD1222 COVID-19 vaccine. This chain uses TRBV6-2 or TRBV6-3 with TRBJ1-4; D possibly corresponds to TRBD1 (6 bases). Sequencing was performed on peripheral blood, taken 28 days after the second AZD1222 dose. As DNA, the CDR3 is TGTGCCAGCAGTTGGGGGCCAACTAATGAAAAACTGTTTTTT. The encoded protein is CASSWGPTNEKLFF.